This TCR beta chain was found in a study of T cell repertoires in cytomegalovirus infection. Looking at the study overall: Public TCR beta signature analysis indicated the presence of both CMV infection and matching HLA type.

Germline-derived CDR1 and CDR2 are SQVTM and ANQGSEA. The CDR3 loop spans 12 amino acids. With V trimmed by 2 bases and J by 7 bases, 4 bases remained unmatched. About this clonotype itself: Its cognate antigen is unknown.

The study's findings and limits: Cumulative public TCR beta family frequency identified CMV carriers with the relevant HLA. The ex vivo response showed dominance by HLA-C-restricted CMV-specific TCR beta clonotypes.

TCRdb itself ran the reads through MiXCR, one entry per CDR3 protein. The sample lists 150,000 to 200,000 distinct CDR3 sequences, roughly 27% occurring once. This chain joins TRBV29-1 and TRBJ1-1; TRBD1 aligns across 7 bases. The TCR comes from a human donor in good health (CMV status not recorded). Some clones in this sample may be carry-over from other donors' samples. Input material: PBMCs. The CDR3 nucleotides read TGCAGCGTTGAAAAGGGGGCGGATGAAGCTTTCTTT. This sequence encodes CSVEKGADEAFF.